This T cell receptor (beta chain) was profiled in a study of PD-L1 blockade in urothelial cancer. Study conclusions and caveats: Better survival was predicted when blood TCR clonality before treatment fell below the median.

Per germline, CDR1 MNHEY and CDR2 SMNVEV (reference sequence). This CDR3 is built from 18 residues. V trimming: 1 base; J trimming: 0 bases; junction bases outside the gene matches: 7. To note about this clone: Its antigen is unknown.

Profiled with immunoSEQ multiplex PCR; TCRdb holds only in-frame clones, not every one. Here the sample spans roughly 50,000 clones, 80% to 90% being singletons. Regarding time point: peripheral blood 6 weeks after treatment start. The receptor was derived from a man aged 70 or older with urothelial cancer. The sample consisted of PBMCs, taken around atezolizumab (anti-PD-L1) treatment. The V call is TRBV27, the J call TRBJ2-7, with TRBD2 matching over 12 bases. The CDR3 protein is CASSLFRLAGAGSYEQYF. The CDR3 nucleotides are TGTGCCAGCAGTTTATTCAGACTAGCGGGAGCAGGCTCCTACGAGCAGTACTTC.